Listed below are T cell receptor beta chains from one sample, sequenced in a study of shared clonotypes between healthy human individuals. TCRdb's table, derived via immunoSEQ multiplex PCR, lists solely in-frame clones and lacks some. The sample records roughly 2.2 million clones, 80% to 95% being singletons. The sequenced sample was naive CD4+ T cells from PBMCs. The origin of the receptors is a man younger than 35 in good health. Some clones in this sample may be carry-over from other donors' samples. CDR3s include the opening cysteine and the closing phenylalanine or tryptophan. A D gene is named only where the DNA matches it firmly. A row's size may be missing; if present it is once, few, many or a size class.

V gene,D gene,J gene,clone size,CDR3 protein,CDR3 DNA
TRBV30,TRBD1,TRBJ1-1,few,CAWRGQVEAFF,TGTGCCTGGAGGGGACAGGTGGAAGCTTTCTTT
TRBV5-1,TRBD2,TRBJ2-2,-,CASSLISGSVAGELFF,TGCGCCAGCAGTCTGATCAGCGGGAGTGTCGCCGGGGAGCTGTTTTTT
TRBV4-2,TRBD1,TRBJ2-7,-,CASSQDTGGVYEQYF,TGTGCCAGCAGCCAAGATACAGGGGGCGTCTACGAGCAGTACTTC
TRBV9,-,TRBJ2-7,-,CASSVGGAAYEQYF,TGTGCCAGCAGCGTAGGAGGGGCTGCCTACGAGCAGTACTTC
TRBV6-6,-,TRBJ2-5,few,CASSYLETQYF,TGTGCCAGCAGTTACTTGGAGACCCAGTACTTC
TRBV5-1,TRBD2,TRBJ2-3,-,CASSLASLAGGPTDTQYF,TGCGCCAGCAGCTTGGCGAGTCTAGCGGGAGGGCCGACAGATACGCAGTATTTT
TRBV29-1,TRBD2,TRBJ2-3,-,CSARLAGSTDTQYF,TGCAGCGCCCGACTAGCGGGGAGCACAGATACGCAGTATTTT
TRBV6-5,-,TRBJ1-2,-,CASRRQAGGGYTF,TGTGCCAGCAGGAGACAGGCCGGTGGTGGCTACACCTTC
TRBV10-3,-,TRBJ2-5,-,CAIRDQETQYF,TGTGCCATCAGGGATCAAGAGACCCAGTACTTC
TRBV7-9,-,TRBJ2-5,-,CASSLEEGGTQYF,TGTGCCAGCAGCTTGGAGGAGGGGGGGACCCAGTACTTC
TRBV5-1,TRBD1,TRBJ2-5,-,CASSSATGGEETQYF,TGCGCCAGCAGCTCCGCGACAGGGGGCGAAGAGACCCAGTACTTC
TRBV2,TRBD1,TRBJ2-2,-,CASTGQGLRSGELFF,TGTGCCAGCACGGGACAGGGTCTCCGGTCCGGGGAGCTGTTTTTT
TRBV5-1,TRBD2,TRBJ2-7,-,CASSGSGRAFPSYEQYF,TGCGCCAGCAGCGGTAGCGGGAGGGCCTTTCCCTCCTACGAGCAGTACTTC
TRBV6-1,-,TRBJ1-1,-,CASSERGGVNTEAFF,TGTGCCAGCAGTGAACGAGGGGGGGTGAACACTGAAGCTTTCTTT
TRBV14,TRBD2,TRBJ2-1,once,CASSQVIRASGLNEQFF,TGTGCCAGCAGCCAAGTAATTAGGGCTAGCGGCCTCAATGAGCAGTTCTTC
TRBV28,TRBD2,TRBJ2-5,-,CASRGRGVEETQYF,TGTGCCAGCAGAGGGCGGGGGGTCGAAGAGACCCAGTACTTC
TRBV5-4,-,TRBJ1-1,-,CASSPRVATMNTEAFF,TGTGCCAGCAGCCCCAGGGTGGCTACCATGAACACTGAAGCTTTCTTT
TRBV6-1,-,TRBJ1-1,-,CASSVSVTNTEAFF,TGTGCCAGCAGTGTTTCGGTAACGAACACTGAAGCTTTCTTT
TRBV28,-,TRBJ2-7,-,CASSFSGGSYEQYF,TGTGCCAGCAGTTTCTCCGGGGGCTCCTACGAGCAGTACTTC
TRBV6-5,-,TRBJ1-4,-,CASSSGGLSNEKLFF,TGTGCCAGCAGTTCCGGGGGGCTCTCTAATGAAAAACTGTTTTTT
TRBV20-1,-,TRBJ2-7,-,CSASRQDEQYF,TGCAGTGCTAGCCGACAGGACGAGCAGTACTTC
TRBV29-1,TRBD1,TRBJ2-7,once,CSVANRGDEQYF,TGCAGCGTTGCTAACAGGGGCGACGAGCAGTACTTC
TRBV5-6,-,TRBJ2-7,-,CASSHFTAEATYEQYF,TGTGCCAGCAGCCACTTTACGGCGGAAGCTACCTACGAGCAGTACTTC
TRBV10-3,-,TRBJ2-1,-,CAISERQDLEQFF,TGTGCCATCAGTGAAAGACAGGACCTTGAGCAGTTCTTC
TRBV5-1,TRBD1,TRBJ1-5,-,CASSPGTGAGQPQHF,TGCGCCAGCAGCCCCGGGACAGGGGCCGGTCAGCCCCAGCATTTT
TRBV28,-,TRBJ1-2,-,CASSSRGRFLGYTF,TGTGCCAGCAGTTCTCGGGGACGGTTCCTTGGCTACACCTTC
TRBV28,TRBD2,TRBJ2-7,-,CASSIPGLGREQYF,TGTGCCAGCAGCATTCCGGGACTAGGGAGGGAGCAGTACTTC
TRBV5-1,TRBD2,TRBJ2-7,once,CASSLVSSGSYEQYF,TGCGCCAGCAGCTTGGTTAGTAGCGGGAGTTACGAGCAGTACTTC
TRBV28,-,TRBJ2-7,once,CASSLYRLYEQYF,TGTGCCAGCAGTTTATACCGACTCTACGAGCAGTACTTC
TRBV5-1,-,TRBJ2-7,-,CASSLVPGATLSEQYF,TGCGCCAGCAGCTTGGTGCCGGGGGCGACTCTTAGCGAGCAGTACTTC
TRBV7-3,TRBD1,TRBJ1-5,-,CASSLLVPGQGRDQPQHF,TGTGCCAGCAGCCTCCTCGTTCCGGGACAGGGGAGAGATCAGCCCCAGCATTTT
TRBV5-4,TRBD1,TRBJ2-3,-,CASIGTGGTDTQYF,TGTGCCAGCATCGGGACAGGGGGCACAGATACGCAGTATTTT
TRBV5-1,-,TRBJ1-4,-,CASSSTTTNEKLFF,TGCGCCAGCAGCTCGACGACAACTAATGAAAAACTGTTTTTT
TRBV6-1,TRBD2,TRBJ2-2,-,CASSEHGGDTGELFF,TGTGCCAGCAGTGAACATGGGGGGGACACCGGGGAGCTGTTTTTT
TRBV7-9,TRBD1,TRBJ1-1,few,CASSLTGETEAFF,TGTGCCAGCAGCTTGACAGGGGAAACTGAAGCTTTCTTT
TRBV5-4,TRBD1,TRBJ1-1,-,CASRVPGTDTEAFF,TGTGCCAGCCGAGTTCCGGGGACAGACACTGAAGCTTTCTTT
TRBV18,TRBD1,TRBJ2-3,-,CASSPPSRGPADTQYF,TGTGCCAGCTCACCACCATCCAGGGGGCCAGCAGATACGCAGTATTTT